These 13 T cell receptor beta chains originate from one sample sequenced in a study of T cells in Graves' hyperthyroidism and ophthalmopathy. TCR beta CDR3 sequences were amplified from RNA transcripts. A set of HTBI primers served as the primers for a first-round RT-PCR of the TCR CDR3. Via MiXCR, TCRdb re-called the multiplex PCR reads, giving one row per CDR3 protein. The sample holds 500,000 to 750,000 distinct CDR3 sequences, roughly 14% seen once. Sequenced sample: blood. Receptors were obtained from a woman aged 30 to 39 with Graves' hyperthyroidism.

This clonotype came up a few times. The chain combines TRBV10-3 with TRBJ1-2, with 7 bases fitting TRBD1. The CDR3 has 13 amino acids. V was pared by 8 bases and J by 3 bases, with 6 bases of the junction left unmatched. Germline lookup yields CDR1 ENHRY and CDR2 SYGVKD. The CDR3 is CAISGGTDYGYTF. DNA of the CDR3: TGTGCCATCTCGGGCGGGACAGACTATGGCTACACCTTC.

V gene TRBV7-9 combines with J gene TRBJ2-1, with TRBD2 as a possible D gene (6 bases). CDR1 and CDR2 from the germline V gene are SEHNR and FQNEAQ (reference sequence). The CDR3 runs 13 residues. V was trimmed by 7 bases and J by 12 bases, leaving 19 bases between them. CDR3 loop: CASKSGLFDMQFF. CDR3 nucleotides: TGTGCCAGCAAGTCGGGACTCTTCGATATGCAGTTCTTC.

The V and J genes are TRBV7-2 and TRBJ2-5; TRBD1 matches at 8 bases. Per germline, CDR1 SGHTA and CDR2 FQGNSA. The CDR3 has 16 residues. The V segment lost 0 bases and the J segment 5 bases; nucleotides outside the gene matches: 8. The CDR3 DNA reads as TGTGCCAGCAGCTTAGCGAGGGCAGGGGGCTACGAGACCCAGTACTTC. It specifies CASSLARAGGYETQYF. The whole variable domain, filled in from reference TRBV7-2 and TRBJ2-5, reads GAGVSQSPSNKVTEKGKDVELRCDPISGHTALYWYRQSLGQGLEFLIYFQGNSAPDKSGLPSDRFSAERTGGSVSTLTIQRTQQEDSAVYLCASSLARAGGYETQYFGPGTRLLVL.

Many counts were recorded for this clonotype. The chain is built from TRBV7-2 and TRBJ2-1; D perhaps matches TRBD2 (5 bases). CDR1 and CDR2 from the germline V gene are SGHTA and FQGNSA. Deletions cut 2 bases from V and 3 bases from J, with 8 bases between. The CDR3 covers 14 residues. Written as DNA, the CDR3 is TGTGCCAGCAGCTTACGTGGACTCTACAATGAGCAGTTCTTC. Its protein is CASSLRGLYNEQFF.

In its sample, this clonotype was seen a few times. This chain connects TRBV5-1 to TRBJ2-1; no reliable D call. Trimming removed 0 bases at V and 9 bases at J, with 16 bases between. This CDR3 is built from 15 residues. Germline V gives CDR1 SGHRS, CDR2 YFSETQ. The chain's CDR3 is CASSLVSVGHSEQFF. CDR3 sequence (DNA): TGCGCCAGCAGCTTGGTCAGTGTTGGCCACAGTGAGCAGTTCTTC. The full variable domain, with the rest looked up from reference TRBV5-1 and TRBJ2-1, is KAGVTQTPRYLIKTRGQQVTLSCSPISGHRSVSWYQQTPGQGLQFLFEYFSETQRNKGNFPGRFSGRQFSNSRSEMNVSTLELGDSALYLCASSLVSVGHSEQFFGPGTRLTVL.

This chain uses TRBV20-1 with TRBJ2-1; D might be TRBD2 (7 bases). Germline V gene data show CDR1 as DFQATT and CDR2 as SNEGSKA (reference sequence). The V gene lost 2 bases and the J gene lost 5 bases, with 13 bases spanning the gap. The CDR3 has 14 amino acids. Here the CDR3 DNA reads TGCAGTGCTAGATGGGGGGGGCCGGACAATGAGCAGTTCTTC. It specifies CSARWGGPDNEQFF.

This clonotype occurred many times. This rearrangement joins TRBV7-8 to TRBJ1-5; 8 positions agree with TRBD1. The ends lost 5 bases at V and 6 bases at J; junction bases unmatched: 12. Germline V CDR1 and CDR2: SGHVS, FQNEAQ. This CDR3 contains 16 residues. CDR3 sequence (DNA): TGTGCCAGCAGCACGCGGACAGGGAAGGATTTTCAGCCCCAGCATTTT. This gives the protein CASSTRTGKDFQPQHF.

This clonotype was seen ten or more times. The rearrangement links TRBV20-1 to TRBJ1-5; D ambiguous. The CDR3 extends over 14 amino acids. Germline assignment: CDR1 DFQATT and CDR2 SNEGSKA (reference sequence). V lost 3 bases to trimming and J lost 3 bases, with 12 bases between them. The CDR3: CSARGPGNNQPQHF. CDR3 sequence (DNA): TGCAGTGCTAGGGGCCCTGGCAACAATCAGCCCCAGCATTTT.

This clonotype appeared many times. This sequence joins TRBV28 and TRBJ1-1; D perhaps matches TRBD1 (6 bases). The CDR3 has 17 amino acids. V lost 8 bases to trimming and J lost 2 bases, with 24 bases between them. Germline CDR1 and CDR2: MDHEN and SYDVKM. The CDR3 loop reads CASRGSFGGPTNTEAFF. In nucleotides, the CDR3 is TGTGCCAGCCGAGGCTCATTTGGGGGCCCTACTAACACTGAAGCTTTCTTT.

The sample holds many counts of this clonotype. The CDR3 coding sequence is TGTGCCAGCAGTTACGCTTCCGCGATGCAGCCCCAGCATTTT. It translates to CASSYASAMQPQHF. V gene TRBV6-5 combines with J gene TRBJ1-5, with D uncertain. Germline lookup yields CDR1 MNHEY and CDR2 SVGAGI. The CDR3 loop spans 14 amino acids. The ends were cut back, 2 bases at V and 7 bases at J, with 12 bases in the middle.

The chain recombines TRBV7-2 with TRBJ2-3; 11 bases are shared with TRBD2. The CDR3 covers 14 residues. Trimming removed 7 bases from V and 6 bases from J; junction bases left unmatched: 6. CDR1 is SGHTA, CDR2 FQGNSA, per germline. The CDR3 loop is CASTPSSGGDTQYF. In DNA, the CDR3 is TGTGCCAGCACCCCGTCTAGCGGGGGGGATACGCAGTATTTT.

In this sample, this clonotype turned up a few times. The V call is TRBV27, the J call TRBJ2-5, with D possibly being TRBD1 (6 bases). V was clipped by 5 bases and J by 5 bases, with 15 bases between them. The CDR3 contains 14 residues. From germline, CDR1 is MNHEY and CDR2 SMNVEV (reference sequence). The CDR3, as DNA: TGTGCCAGCAGTAGATCGACAGGCGGGGAGACCCAGTACTTC. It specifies CASSRSTGGETQYF.

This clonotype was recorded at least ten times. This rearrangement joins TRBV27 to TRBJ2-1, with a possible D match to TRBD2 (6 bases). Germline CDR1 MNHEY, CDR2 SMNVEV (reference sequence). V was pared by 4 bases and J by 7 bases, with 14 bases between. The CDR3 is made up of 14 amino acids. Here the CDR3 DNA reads TGTGCCAGCAGTTCGCAACCCAGCGGGAATGAGCAGTTCTTC. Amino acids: CASSSQPSGNEQFF.